This T cell receptor (beta chain) was documented in a study of identical twins. General study results and limits: Partial confounding of zero-insertion analyses by invariant MAIT and iNKT cells was possible. Fewer insertions marked abundant cord blood beta clonotypes; young adult naive trended weakly, memory not at all. Models came in too low on out-of-frame TCR alpha sharing in monozygotic twins.

Addition of a universal primer site occurred through template switching, and cDNA carried unique molecular identifiers. TCRdb re-called the 5' RACE reads with MiXCR, one entry per CDR3 protein. The repertoire holds around 670,000 distinct CDR3 sequences, with less than 7% as singletons. This clonotype was counted at least ten times. Its specificity is unknown. The ends were cut back, 5 bases at V and 6 bases at J, with 14 bases in the middle. Germline values: CDR1 MNHNS, CDR2 SASEGT. The CDR3 loop spans 14 amino acids. This sequence was found in a man younger than 30 in good health. This chain joins TRBV6-1 and TRBJ1-5, with unresolved D. Source material: naive T cells sorted from blood. CDR3 protein: CASSTSEQAQPQHF. The CDR3 nucleotides are TGTGCCAGCAGTACGTCTGAGCAGGCTCAGCCCCAGCATTTT.